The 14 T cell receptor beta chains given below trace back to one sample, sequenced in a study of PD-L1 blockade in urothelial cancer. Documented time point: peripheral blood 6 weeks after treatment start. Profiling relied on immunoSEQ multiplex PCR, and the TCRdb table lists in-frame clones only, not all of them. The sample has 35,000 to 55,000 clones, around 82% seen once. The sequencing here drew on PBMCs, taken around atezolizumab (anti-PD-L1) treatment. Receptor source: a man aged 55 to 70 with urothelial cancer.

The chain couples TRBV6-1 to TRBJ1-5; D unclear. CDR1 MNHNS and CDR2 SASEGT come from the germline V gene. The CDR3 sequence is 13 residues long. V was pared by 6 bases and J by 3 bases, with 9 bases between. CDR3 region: CASRTSNNQPQHF. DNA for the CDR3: TGTGCCAGCAGAACAAGTAACAATCAGCCCCAGCATTTT.

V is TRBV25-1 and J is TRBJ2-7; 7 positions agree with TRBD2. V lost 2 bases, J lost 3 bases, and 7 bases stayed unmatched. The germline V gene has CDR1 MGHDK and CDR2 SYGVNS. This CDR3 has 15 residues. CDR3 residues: CASSEGRGRYYEQYF. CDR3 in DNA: TGTGCCAGCAGTGAAGGGAGGGGTAGGTACTACGAGCAGTACTTC.

DNA for the CDR3: TGCGCCAGCAGCTTGAGAGGTGGTAGCGGGGGTGAGCAGTTCTTC. Its translation: CASSLRGGSGGEQFF. This chain connects TRBV5-1 to TRBJ2-1; TRBD2 agrees at 9 bases. Trimming removed 1 base from V and 9 bases from J; junction bases left unmatched: 8. Per germline, CDR1 SGHRS and CDR2 YFSETQ. The CDR3 sequence is 15 residues long.

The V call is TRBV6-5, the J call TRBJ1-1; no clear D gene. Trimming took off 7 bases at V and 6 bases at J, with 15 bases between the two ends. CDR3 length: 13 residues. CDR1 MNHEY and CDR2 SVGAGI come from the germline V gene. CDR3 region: CASKFSLSPEAFF. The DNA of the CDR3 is TGTGCCAGCAAGTTTAGCCTGAGCCCTGAAGCTTTCTTT.

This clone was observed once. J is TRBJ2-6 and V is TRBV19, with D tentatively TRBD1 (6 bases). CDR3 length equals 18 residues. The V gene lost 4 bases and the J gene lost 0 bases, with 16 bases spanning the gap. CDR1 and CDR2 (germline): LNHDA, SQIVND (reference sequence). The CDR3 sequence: CASSNGKDSLSGANVLTF. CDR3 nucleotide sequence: TGTGCCAGTAGTAACGGAAAGGACAGCCTCTCTGGGGCCAACGTCCTGACTTTC.

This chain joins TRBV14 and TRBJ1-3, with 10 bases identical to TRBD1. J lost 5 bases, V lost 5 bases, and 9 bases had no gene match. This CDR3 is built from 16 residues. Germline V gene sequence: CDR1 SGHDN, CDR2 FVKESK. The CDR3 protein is CASSSPRQGARNTIYF. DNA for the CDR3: TGTGCCAGCAGCTCCCCCCGACAGGGGGCTCGAAACACCATATATTTT.

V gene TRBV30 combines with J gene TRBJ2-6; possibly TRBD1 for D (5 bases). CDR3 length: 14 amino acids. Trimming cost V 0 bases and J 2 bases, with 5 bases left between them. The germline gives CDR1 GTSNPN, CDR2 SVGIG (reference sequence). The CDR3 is CAWSVQAGANVLTF. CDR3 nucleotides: TGTGCCTGGAGTGTACAGGCTGGGGCCAACGTCCTGACTTTC.

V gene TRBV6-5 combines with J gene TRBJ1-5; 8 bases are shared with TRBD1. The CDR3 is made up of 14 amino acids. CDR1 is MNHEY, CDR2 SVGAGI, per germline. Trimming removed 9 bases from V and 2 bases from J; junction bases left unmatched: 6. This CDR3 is CASSIQGGNQPQHF. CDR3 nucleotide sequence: TGTGCCAGTTCAATACAGGGGGGCAATCAGCCCCAGCATTTT.

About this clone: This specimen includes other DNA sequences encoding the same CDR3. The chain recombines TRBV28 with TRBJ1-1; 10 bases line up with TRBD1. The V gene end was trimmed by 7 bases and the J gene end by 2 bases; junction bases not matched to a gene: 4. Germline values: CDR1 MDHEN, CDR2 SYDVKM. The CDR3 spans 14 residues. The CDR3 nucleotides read TGTGCCAGCACCCGGGACAGGGGTAACACTGAAGCTTTCTTT. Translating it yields CASTRDRGNTEAFF.

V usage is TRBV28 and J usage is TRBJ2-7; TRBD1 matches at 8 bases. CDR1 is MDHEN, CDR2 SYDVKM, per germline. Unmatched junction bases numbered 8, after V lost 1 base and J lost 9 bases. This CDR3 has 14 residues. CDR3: CASSLLGQARLQYF. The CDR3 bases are TGTGCCAGCAGTTTATTGGGACAGGCCCGGCTGCAGTACTTC.

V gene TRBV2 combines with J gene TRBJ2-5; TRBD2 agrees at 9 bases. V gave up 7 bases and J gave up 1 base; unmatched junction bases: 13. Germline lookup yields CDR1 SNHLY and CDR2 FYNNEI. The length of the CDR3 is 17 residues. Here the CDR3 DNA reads TGTGCCAGCACCGAGGGTATAAGCGGGAGGATCCAAGAGACCCAGTACTTC. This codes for CASTEGISGRIQETQYF.

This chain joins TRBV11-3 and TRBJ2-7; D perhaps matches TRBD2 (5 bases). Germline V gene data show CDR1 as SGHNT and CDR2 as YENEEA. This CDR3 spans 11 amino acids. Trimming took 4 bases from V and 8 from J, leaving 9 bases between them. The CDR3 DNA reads TGTGCCAGCAGCTCCGGACTCCAGCAGTACTTC. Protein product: CASSSGLQQYF.

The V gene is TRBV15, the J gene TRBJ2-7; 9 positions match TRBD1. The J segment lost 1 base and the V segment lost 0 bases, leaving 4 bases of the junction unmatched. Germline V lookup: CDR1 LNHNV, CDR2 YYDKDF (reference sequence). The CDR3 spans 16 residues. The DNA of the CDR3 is TGTGCCACCAGCAGAGATAAGGGGACAGGGTCCTACGAGCAGTACTTC. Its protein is CATSRDKGTGSYEQYF.

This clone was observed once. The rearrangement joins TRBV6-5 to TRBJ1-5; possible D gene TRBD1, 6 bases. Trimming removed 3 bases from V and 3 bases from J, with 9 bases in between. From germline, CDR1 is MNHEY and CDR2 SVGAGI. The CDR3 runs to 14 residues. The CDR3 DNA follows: TGTGCCAGCAGTTATGGGGGCATCAATCAGCCCCAGCATTTT. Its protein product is CASSYGGINQPQHF.